This TCR beta chain was sequenced during a study of blood T cell repertoires in COVID-19. The CDR3 runs to 14 residues. The repertoire was sequenced with immunoSEQ multiplex PCR; TCRdb's copy has only in-frame clones and lacks some. The sample has 60,000 to 65,000 clones; roughly four fifths are singletons. The chain joins TRBV21-1 to TRBJ2-3; TRBD2 reflects the table's D call only, with no check against the DNA. TRBV21-1 is shown as a pseudogene. Material for sequencing was peripheral blood. This TCR derives from a man between 60 and 70 years old with acute or convalescent COVID-19. The CDR3 region has the DNA TGTGCCAGCAGCAAGGCGACTAGCACAGATACGCAGTATTTT. This codes for CASSKATSTDTQYF.